Listed here is a single T cell receptor beta chain. Its target is not known. This CDR3 has 14 residues. V lost 2 bases to trimming and J lost 5 bases, with 11 bases between them. Germline V lookup: CDR1 SGHNT, CDR2 YYREEE (reference sequence). The data are from a study of beta chain features in type 1 diabetes. Study-wide background: Patients did not differ from healthy donors in age, gender or cell yield. Points from the study as a whole: Fewer insertions but more deletions were seen at VDJ junctions in type 1 diabetes patients.

Over 95% purity was reached by all sorted populations. Sequenced material consisted of expressed TCRB transcripts (all of the isolated RNA was reverse transcribed). Read counts averaged roughly 4 million for samples of naive, central memory and regulatory T cells. The method was immunoSEQ multiplex PCR; TCRdb's version includes in-frame clones alone and lacks a portion of them. This table has 220,000 or so clones, approximately 70% appearing once. Sequencing was done on a sample of naive CD4+ T cells from blood. V and J are TRBV5-4 and TRBJ2-1, with D unclear. The sequence derives from a man aged 25 to 45 in good health. The CDR3, as DNA: TGTGCCAGCAGCTTCCGACCCACTAACAATGAGCAGTTCTTC. The encoded protein is CASSFRPTNNEQFF.